Shown below are 2 T cell receptor beta chains from a single sample sequenced in a study of identical twins. TCRdb passed the 5' RACE reads through MiXCR, listing each CDR3 protein once. Found here are 450,000 or so distinct CDR3 sequences, about 24% of them singletons; the top ten hold roughly 3%. These same data were also listed under a study on T cells expressing NK-cell markers.

Sequenced: CD4+ T cells sorted from blood. These TCRs come from a woman under 30 in good health.

This clonotype has just a few counts. This chain uses TRBV12-3 or TRBV12-4 with TRBJ2-7; 11 positions match TRBD2. V was pared by 7 bases and J by 0 bases, with 2 bases of the junction left unmatched. CDR3 length: 14 amino acids. The CDR3 reads CASTTSGASYEQYF. In DNA form, the CDR3 reads TGTGCCAGCACGACTAGCGGGGCCTCCTACGAGCAGTACTTC.

This chain links TRBV28 with TRBJ2-5; TRBD2 is a possible D gene (6 bases). This CDR3 contains 16 residues. In germline, CDR1 is MDHEN, CDR2 SYDVKM. V dropped 6 bases and J dropped 3 bases, with 20 bases sitting between them. This CDR3 reads CASRKHRELGKETQYF. Here the CDR3 DNA reads TGTGCCAGCAGGAAACACCGGGAGCTGGGAAAAGAGACCCAGTACTTC.